This T cell receptor (beta chain) was captured by sequencing in a study of cytomegalovirus exposure and HLA in healthy donors. Trimming cost V 1 base and J 4 bases; bases outside gene matches: 5. The CDR3 totals 17 residues. The germline CDR1 and CDR2 sequences are SGHAT and FQNNGV. Whole-study results and caveats: In a later analysis, the majority of CMV-associated beta chains seemingly showed HLA restriction. A list of approximately 160 TCR beta chains associated with cytomegalovirus was given. Later analysis identified 15,000 to 20,000 TCR beta sequences associated with HLA alleles, using a false discovery rate threshold of 0.05.

A multiplex PCR was run with 60 Vbeta primers and 13 Jbeta primers. Data came from immunoSEQ multiplex PCR; TCRdb stores just in-frame clones and leaves some out. This table holds some 120,000 clones, over 60% found once. This clone was seen once. What it binds is unknown. The material sequenced was PBMCs. The chain has TRBV11-2 and TRBJ2-2; 11 bases align to TRBD2. The sequence was collected from a female donor in good health and CMV-seronegative. CDR3 sequence reads: CASSLGRTSGFTGELFF. As DNA, the CDR3 is TGTGCCAGCAGCTTAGGGCGGACTAGCGGGTTCACCGGGGAGCTGTTTTTT.